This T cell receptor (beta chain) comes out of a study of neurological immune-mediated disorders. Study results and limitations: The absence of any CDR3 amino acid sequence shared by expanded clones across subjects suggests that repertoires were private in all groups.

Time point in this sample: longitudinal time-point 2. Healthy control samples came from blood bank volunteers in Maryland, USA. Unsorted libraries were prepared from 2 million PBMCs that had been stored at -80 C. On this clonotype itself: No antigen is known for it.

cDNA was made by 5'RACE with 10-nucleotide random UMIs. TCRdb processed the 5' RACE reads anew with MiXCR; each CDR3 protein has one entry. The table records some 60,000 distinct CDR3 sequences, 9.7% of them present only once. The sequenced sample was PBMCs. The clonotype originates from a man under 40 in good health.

The CDR3 here is CATVTSGTTNTGELFF. The CDR3 coding sequence is TGTGCCACAGTGACTAGCGGAACAACGAACACCGGGGAGCTGTTTTTT. The chain carries TRBV10-3 and TRBJ2-2, with 9 bases matching TRBD2. The CDR3 totals 16 residues. Germline V gene sequence: CDR1 ENHRY, CDR2 SYGVKD. J lost 0 bases, V lost 10 bases, and 9 bases had no gene match.